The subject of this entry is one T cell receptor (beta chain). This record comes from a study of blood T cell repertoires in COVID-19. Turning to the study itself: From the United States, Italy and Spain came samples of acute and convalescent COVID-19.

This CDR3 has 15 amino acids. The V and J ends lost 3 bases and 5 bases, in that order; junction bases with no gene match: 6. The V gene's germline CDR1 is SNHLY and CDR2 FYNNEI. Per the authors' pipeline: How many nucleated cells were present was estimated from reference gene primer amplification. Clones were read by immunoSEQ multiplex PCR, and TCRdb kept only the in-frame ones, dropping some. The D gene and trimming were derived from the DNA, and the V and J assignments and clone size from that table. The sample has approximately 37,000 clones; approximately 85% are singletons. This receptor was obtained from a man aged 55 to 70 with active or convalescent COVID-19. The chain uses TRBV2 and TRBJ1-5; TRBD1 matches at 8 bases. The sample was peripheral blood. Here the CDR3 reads CASSDRGRGHQPQHF. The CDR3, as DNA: TGTGCCAGCAGTGACCGGGGCAGGGGGCATCAGCCCCAGCATTTT.